These 24 T cell receptor beta chains share one sample of origin, sequenced in a study of T-cell memory formation after mild COVID-19. TCRdb recomputed calls from the 5' RACE reads with MiXCR, one row per CDR3 protein. Here the sample spans about 560,000 distinct CDR3 sequences, approximately 21% being singletons. Sequences were obtained from PBMCs or a T cell subset sorted from them (not recorded which). Receptors originate from an adult woman who had mild COVID-19 (a few samples of this study predate the infection). Cell type and time point are not known.

This clonotype has a handful of counts. The rearrangement links TRBV27 to TRBJ1-1; tentatively, D is TRBD1 (6 bases). V dropped 5 bases and J dropped 7 bases, with 17 bases sitting between them. CDR3 length: 14 residues. CDR1 MNHEY and CDR2 SMNVEV come from the germline V gene (reference sequence). The CDR3 DNA follows: TGTGCCAGCAGTGCCCGCAGCAGGGGTAGTGAAGCTTTCTTT. As protein: CASSARSRGSEAFF.

This clonotype was recorded a few times. The chain recombines TRBV25-1 with TRBJ2-4; 8 positions match TRBD2. This CDR3 has 17 amino acids. Germline CDR1 reads MGHDK; CDR2 reads SYGVNS. V trimming: 10 bases; J trimming: 0 bases; junction bases outside the gene matches: 14. The CDR3 protein is CAKRCSGTPLAKNIQYF. The CDR3 coding sequence is TGTGCCAAGCGGTGTAGCGGGACCCCTCTAGCCAAAAACATTCAGTACTTC. Complete variable domain (other parts from reference TRBV25-1 and TRBJ2-4): EADIYQTPRYLVIGTGKKITLECSQTMGHDKMYWYQQDPGMELHLIHYSYGVNSTEKGDLSSESTVSRIRTEHFPLTLESARPSHTSQYLCAKRCSGTPLAKNIQYFGAGTRLSVL.

This clonotype came up a few times. The V gene is TRBV3-1, the J gene TRBJ1-6; possible D gene TRBD1, 5 bases. V lost 5 bases and J 10 bases, leaving 15 bases between the germline ends. This CDR3 is built from 14 residues. Germline lookup yields CDR1 LGHDT and CDR2 YNNKEL (reference sequence). The CDR3 loop reads CASSKRQGISPLHF. CDR3 DNA sequence: TGTGCCAGCAGCAAAAGGCAGGGCATATCACCCCTCCACTTT.

This clonotype occurred a few times. V usage is TRBV20-1 and J usage is TRBJ2-5; D is unresolved. The CDR3 sequence is 14 residues long. The V gene's germline CDR1 is DFQATT and CDR2 SNEGSKA (reference sequence). Trimming stripped 2 bases from V and 4 bases from J, with 14 bases between. The DNA for the CDR3 is TGCAGTGCTAGATCCCATCTCAGTCGAGAGACCCAGTACTTC. Amino acid sequence: CSARSHLSRETQYF.

The CDR3 protein is CASSFFGQPAEAFF. The CDR3 nucleotides are TGCGCCAGCAGCTTCTTCGGACAGCCAGCTGAAGCTTTCTTT. The gene calls are TRBV5-1 and TRBJ1-1; a weak D match, TRBD1 (6 bases). The V gene lost 2 bases and the J gene lost 6 bases, with 14 bases spanning the gap. This CDR3 is 14 amino acids long. Germline lookup yields CDR1 SGHRS and CDR2 YFSETQ.

This clonotype was seen a handful of times. The chain recombines TRBV20-1 with TRBJ1-2; 12 bases fit TRBD1. This CDR3 is built from 14 residues. V shed 0 bases and J 8 bases; nucleotides not matched to a gene: 4. Germline V CDR1 and CDR2: DFQATT, SNEGSKA (reference sequence). The CDR3 protein is CSAREGQGAGGYTF. The CDR3 DNA is TGCAGTGCTAGAGAGGGACAGGGGGCTGGAGGCTACACCTTC.

The chain has TRBV13 and TRBJ2-3; D is possibly TRBD1 (5 bases). Germline V CDR1 and CDR2: PRHDT, FYEKMQ (reference sequence). The CDR3 extends over 14 amino acids. Trimming left V 4 bases short and J 2 bases short, with 10 bases between. The CDR3 loop reads CASSSTGFTDTQYF. DNA of the CDR3: TGTGCCAGCAGCTCTACAGGTTTCACAGATACGCAGTATTTT.

There are a few counts of this clonotype. V usage is TRBV6-2 or TRBV6-3 and J usage is TRBJ1-1, with D tentatively TRBD1 (5 bases). This CDR3 contains 15 residues. V was cut by 5 bases and J by 0 bases, with 13 bases left in between. Germline V gene data show CDR1 as MNHEY and CDR2 as SVGEGT. This chain's CDR3 is CASSRSPGLNTEAFF. The CDR3 DNA is TGTGCCAGCAGTCGCTCTCCAGGGTTGAACACTGAAGCTTTCTTT.

V gene TRBV11-2 combines with J gene TRBJ2-7; 11 positions match TRBD1. V was pared by 2 bases and J by 1 base, with 7 bases of the junction left unmatched. The CDR3 has 17 amino acids. Germline lookup yields CDR1 SGHAT and CDR2 FQNNGV. The CDR3 loop reads CASSLWTGGPSSYEQYF. CDR3 nucleotide sequence: TGTGCCAGCAGCTTATGGACAGGGGGCCCATCATCCTACGAGCAGTACTTC.

At least ten counts were recorded for this clonotype. This chain links TRBV7-8 with TRBJ2-5, with no clear D. Trimming removed 8 bases at V and 4 bases at J, with 2 bases between. Looked up from germline, CDR1 is SGHVS and CDR2 is FQNEAQ. This CDR3 has 9 residues. The CDR3 reads CASGETQYF. The DNA of the CDR3 is TGTGCCAGCGGAGAGACCCAGTACTTC.

V is TRBV2 and J is TRBJ2-1, with 7 bases matching TRBD2. This CDR3 has 15 residues. From germline, CDR1 is SNHLY and CDR2 FYNNEI. V dropped 6 bases and J dropped 7; count of bases not matched to a gene: 12. The CDR3: CASSPRDWGGNEQFF. In nucleotides, the CDR3 is TGTGCCAGCAGCCCTCGGGACTGGGGAGGGAATGAGCAGTTCTTC.

V and J are TRBV28 and TRBJ1-1; unclear D gene. V lost 2 bases to trimming and J lost 1 base, with 8 bases between them. The CDR3 runs 14 residues. Germline CDR1 and CDR2: MDHEN and SYDVKM. The CDR3 region is CASSLNHGNTEAFF. The CDR3, as DNA: TGTGCCAGCAGTTTAAATCACGGGAACACTGAAGCTTTCTTT.

J is TRBJ1-1 and V is TRBV12-3 or TRBV12-4, with D unclear. This CDR3 spans 16 amino acids. V was pared by 1 base and J by 2 bases, with 14 bases between. CDR3 sequence (DNA): TGTGCCAGCAGTTTAGGGGCCACAGCTAGAAACACTGAAGCTTTCTTT. This codes for CASSLGATARNTEAFF.

This clonotype showed up many times. The chain couples TRBV7-2 to TRBJ1-1, with D possibly TRBD1 on 6 matching bases. The CDR3 contains 15 residues. V shed 1 base and J shed 8 bases, with 17 bases lying between them. Germline V CDR1 and CDR2: SGHTA, FQGNSA. CDR3 sequence (DNA): TGTGCCAGCAGCTTAGAGGGCTTGGGGACACTCGAAGCTTTCTTT. Amino acids: CASSLEGLGTLEAFF.

V and J are TRBV6-5 and TRBJ2-1, with 10 bases matching TRBD2. V dropped 0 bases and J dropped 0; count of bases not matched to a gene: 11. Germline lookup yields CDR1 MNHEY and CDR2 SVGAGI. CDR3 size: 20 residues. CDR3 region: CASSYSASGGYTTSYNEQFF. CDR3 bases: TGTGCCAGCAGTTACTCGGCTAGCGGGGGTTATACGACCTCCTACAATGAGCAGTTCTTC.

In this sample, this clonotype turned up a few times. The chain recombines TRBV7-2 with TRBJ2-5, with D perhaps matching TRBD2 (6 bases). CDR3 length: 15 residues. V was pared by 0 bases and J by 3 bases, with 11 bases between. Germline-derived CDR1 and CDR2 are SGHTA and FQGNSA. The CDR3 reads CASSLAQRREETQYF. CDR3 bases: TGTGCCAGCAGCTTAGCCCAAAGGAGGGAAGAGACCCAGTACTTC.

The chain uses TRBV5-5 and TRBJ2-3; D unresolved. Trimming left V 0 bases short and J 1 base short, with 15 bases between. Germline V gene lookup returns CDR1 SGHKS and CDR2 YYEKEE (reference sequence). The CDR3 totals 17 residues. The chain's CDR3 is CASSLGVLSYCTDTQYF. The CDR3 coding sequence is TGTGCCAGCAGCTTGGGAGTTTTGTCGTACTGCACAGATACGCAGTATTTT.

This clonotype was detected only a few times. The chain couples TRBV5-1 to TRBJ2-1; D is perhaps TRBD2 (6 bases). The CDR3 covers 17 residues. The V gene's germline CDR1 is SGHRS and CDR2 YFSETQ. The V and J ends lost 1 base and 4 bases respectively, with 18 bases between them. CDR3 in amino acids: CASSLTPQRGTYNEQFF. In nucleotides, the CDR3 is TGCGCCAGCAGCTTGACTCCCCAGCGCGGGACTTACAATGAGCAGTTCTTC.

The chain has TRBV4-1 and TRBJ2-5, with 8 bases lining up with TRBD2. This CDR3 contains 16 residues. Germline V gene lookup returns CDR1 MGHRA and CDR2 YSYEKL. Trimming removed 4 bases from V and 2 bases from J; junction bases left unmatched: 9. This CDR3 is CASSLAPGGQQETQYF. The CDR3 DNA is TGCGCCAGCAGCCTAGCCCCGGGGGGGCAGCAAGAGACCCAGTACTTC.

This clonotype turned up a few times. This chain uses TRBV12-3 or TRBV12-4 with TRBJ2-5; D is undetermined. The CDR3 has 14 residues. Trimming removed 2 bases at V and 1 base at J, with 8 bases between. CDR3 residues: CASSLLSPQETQYF. For the CDR3, the DNA is TGTGCCAGCAGTTTATTGAGCCCCCAAGAGACCCAGTACTTC.

Written as DNA, the CDR3 is TGTGCCACCAGTCCTGAAGGGGCTGGGGCCAACGTCCTGACTTTC. Encoded protein: CATSPEGAGANVLTF. The J gene is TRBJ2-6, the V gene TRBV24-1, with D possibly matching TRBD1 (5 bases). The CDR3 has 15 amino acids. Trimming pared 6 bases from V and 2 bases from J, leaving 10 bases between. Germline V lookup: CDR1 KGHDR, CDR2 SFDVKD.

V usage is TRBV6-2 or TRBV6-3 and J usage is TRBJ2-1; 11 nucleotides line up with TRBD1. The germline gives CDR1 MNHEY, CDR2 SVGEGT. The CDR3 length is 16 residues. V was clipped by 7 bases and J by 8 bases; unmatched bases: 13. CDR3 nucleotides: TGTGCCAGCAAAATCATAGGGACAGGGGGAAGCTATGAGCAGTTCTTC. This codes for CASKIIGTGGSYEQFF.

The J gene is TRBJ2-4, the V gene TRBV29-1; D ambiguous. The CDR3 has 13 residues. V was clipped by 3 bases and J by 4 bases, with 10 bases between them. CDR1 SQVTM and CDR2 ANQGSEA come from the germline V gene. DNA for the CDR3: TGCAGCGTTGACGTGGGCAGTAAAAACATTCAGTACTTC. Its translation: CSVDVGSKNIQYF. Filled out from reference TRBV29-1 and TRBJ2-4, the complete variable domain reads SAVISQKPSRDICQRGTSLTIQCQVDSQVTMMFWYRQQPGQSLTLIATANQGSEATYESGFVIDKFPISRPNLTFSTLTVSNMSPEDSSIYLCSVDVGSKNIQYFGAGTRLSVL.

CDR3 loop: CASSFGFEARLYEQYF. The CDR3 region has the DNA TGTGCCAGCAGCTTTGGATTTGAGGCCCGTTTATACGAGCAGTACTTC. V is TRBV7-8 and J is TRBJ2-7; D call uncertain. Per the germline V gene, CDR1 is SGHVS and CDR2 is FQNEAQ. The CDR3 contains 16 residues. V was cut by 3 bases and J by 4 bases, with 19 bases left in between.